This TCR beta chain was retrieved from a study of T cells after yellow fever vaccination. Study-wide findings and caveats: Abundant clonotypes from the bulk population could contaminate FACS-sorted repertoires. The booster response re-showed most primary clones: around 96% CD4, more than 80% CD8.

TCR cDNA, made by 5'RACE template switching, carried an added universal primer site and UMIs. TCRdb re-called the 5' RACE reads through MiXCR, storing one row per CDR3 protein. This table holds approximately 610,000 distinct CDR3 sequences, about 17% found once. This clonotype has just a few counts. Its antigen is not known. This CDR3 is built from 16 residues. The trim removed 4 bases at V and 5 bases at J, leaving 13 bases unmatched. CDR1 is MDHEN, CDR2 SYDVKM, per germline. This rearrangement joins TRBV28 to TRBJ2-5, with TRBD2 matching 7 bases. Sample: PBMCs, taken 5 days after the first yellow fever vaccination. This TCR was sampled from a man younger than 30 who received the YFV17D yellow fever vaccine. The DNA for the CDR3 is TGTGCCAGCAGTTCGACCCTGGGGGGGTCGGGGGAGACCCAGTACTTC. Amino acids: CASSSTLGGSGETQYF.